This TCR beta chain was sequenced for a study of blood T cell repertoires in COVID-19. In the study overall: The United States, Italy and Spain supplied acute and convalescent COVID-19 samples. Sample material is recorded as cDNA or gDNA derived from T cells, B-cell-depleted T cells, or PBMCs.

Source study methods: Estimates of nucleated cell counts were drawn from the amplification of reference gene primers. The table came from immunoSEQ multiplex PCR; TCRdb's copy has only in-frame clones and leaves some out. Clonal size and the V and J genes are those of that table, whereas D and trimming came from the DNA. The table lists 200,000 to 300,000 clones, 80% to 95% of them singletons. This CDR3 comprises 15 residues. Trimming removed 1 base from V and 6 bases from J, with 13 bases in between. The germline V gene encodes CDR1 SGHRS and CDR2 YFSETQ. During active infection, Seattle patients enrolled and were then monitored through disease.

The sequencing input was peripheral blood. The V gene is TRBV5-1, the J gene TRBJ2-2; the D gene is possibly TRBD2 (5 bases). The sequence derives from a man aged 25 to 40 with COVID-19, enrolled during active disease. The DNA of the CDR3 is TGCGCCAGCAGCTTGAGGACTGGCGCCTCCGGGGAGCTGTTTTTT. This codes for CASSLRTGASGELFF. The complete variable domain, with remaining parts taken from reference TRBV5-1 and TRBJ2-2, reads KAGVTQTPRYLIKTRGQQVTLSCSPISGHRSVSWYQQTPGQGLQFLFEYFSETQRNKGNFPGRFSGRQFSNSRSEMNVSTLELGDSALYLCASSLRTGASGELFFGEGSRLTVL.